The 20 T cell receptor beta chains below come from one sample, sequenced in a study of breast tumors, draining lymph nodes, adjacent tissues. TCRdb fed the multiplex PCR reads into MiXCR, producing one record per CDR3 protein. This sample has 45,000 to 60,000 distinct CDR3 sequences; roughly 23% occur once, and the top ten carry around 8.5%. The specimen was breast tumor tissue. These receptors came from a female donor with breast cancer. Some clones in this sample may be carry-over from other donors' samples.

V usage is TRBV6-5 and J usage is TRBJ1-3; D gene ambiguous. This CDR3 has 15 amino acids. Between the trimmed V and J ends, which lost 0 bases and 1 base, there was a span of 7 bases. Germline V CDR1 and CDR2: MNHEY, SVGAGI. CDR3 coding DNA: TGTGCCAGCAGTTACTCCTGGGGTTCTGGAAACACCATATATTTT. This sequence encodes CASSYSWGSGNTIYF.

At least ten counts were recorded for this clonotype. This sequence joins TRBV7-6 and TRBJ2-1; 8 bases are a match to TRBD2. The germline gives CDR1 SGHVS, CDR2 FNYEAQ. This CDR3 comprises 16 residues. With V trimmed by 4 bases and J by 3 bases, 8 bases remained unmatched. The CDR3 here is CASSSEAGDDYNEQFF. The CDR3 coding sequence is TGTGCCAGCAGCTCAGAAGCGGGAGACGACTACAATGAGCAGTTCTTC.

This clonotype was recorded a few times. This rearrangement joins TRBV27 to TRBJ1-5; D gene uncertain. This CDR3 has 16 residues. Trimming took 6 bases from V and 0 from J, leaving 15 bases between them. Germline V gene sequence: CDR1 MNHEY, CDR2 SMNVEV (reference sequence). The CDR3 sequence is CASSRASPYSNQPQHF. The CDR3 bases are TGTGCCAGCAGCCGCGCATCCCCCTATAGCAATCAGCCCCAGCATTTT.

This clonotype was seen at least ten times. The chain uses TRBV29-1 and TRBJ2-7; D not certain. This CDR3 is 13 amino acids long. Trimming stripped 7 bases from V and 3 bases from J, with 16 bases between. The germline CDR1 and CDR2 sequences are SQVTM and ANQGSEA. The CDR3 sequence is CSGIDGDHYEQYF. CDR3 nucleotides: TGCAGCGGTATAGACGGCGATCACTACGAGCAGTACTTC.

A note on this clonotype: A read error may be the cause here, since a much bigger clone is one base away. CDR3 region: CSATTSGGSTYMQYF. DNA of the CDR3: TGCAGTGCCACTACTAGCGGGGGATCCACATATATGCAGTATTTT. J is TRBJ2-3 and V is TRBV20-1; 11 bases agree with TRBD2. The CDR3 contains 15 residues. Losses at the gene ends were 6 bases for V and 11 bases for J; bases not matched to a gene: 16. From germline, CDR1 is DFQATT and CDR2 SNEGSKA (reference sequence).

This clonotype was observed a handful of times. The rearrangement uses TRBV20-1 and TRBJ2-5; 13 positions match TRBD2. This CDR3 has 14 amino acids. Germline CDR1 and CDR2: DFQATT and SNEGSKA (reference sequence). V gave up 5 bases and J gave up 5 bases; unmatched junction bases: 5. The CDR3 sequence is CSAGGLAGVETQYF. Written as DNA, the CDR3 is TGCAGTGCTGGCGGACTAGCGGGAGTTGAGACCCAGTACTTC.

This clonotype was counted a few times. J is TRBJ2-6 and V is TRBV6-5, with D tentatively TRBD1 (5 bases). This CDR3 is built from 19 residues. Germline CDR1 MNHEY, CDR2 SVGAGI. V dropped 0 bases and J dropped 0 bases, with 15 bases sitting between them. The CDR3 sequence: CASSYSWAGSFSGANVLTF. As DNA, the CDR3 is TGTGCCAGCAGTTACTCCTGGGCAGGGTCCTTCTCTGGGGCCAACGTCCTGACTTTC.

On this clonotype itself: This clone may be a read error of a much larger clone one base away. The V and J genes are TRBV3-1 and TRBJ1-2; D unclear. The CDR3 sequence is 16 residues long. Germline-derived CDR1 and CDR2 are LGHDT and YNNKEL (reference sequence). V lost 2 bases to trimming and J lost 0 bases, with 13 bases between them. DNA for the CDR3: TGTGCCAGCAGCCAAACCTACATGTCTACTAACTATGGCTACACCTTC. It specifies CASSQTYMSTNYGYTF.

As regards this clonotype: Possible read error: a much larger clone is one base away. The chain has TRBV7-9 and TRBJ1-2, with 9 nucleotides matching TRBD1. CDR1 is SEHNR and CDR2 is FQNEAQ in the germline V gene (reference sequence). The CDR3 length is 15 residues. This chain's CDR3 is CTSSVPGQGNRGYTF. The CDR3 DNA reads as TGTACCAGCAGCGTTCCGGGACAGGGTAACCGTGGCTACACCTTC.

This clonotype appeared once. One base away lies a much larger clone, so this may be a sequencing read error. This chain uses TRBV19 with TRBJ2-2, with a weak D call TRBD2 (5 bases). CDR1 is LNHDA and CDR2 is SQIVND in the germline V gene (reference sequence). V was cut by 8 bases and J by 0 bases, with 16 bases left in between. The CDR3 contains 16 residues. The CDR3: CASAPGNTANTGELFF. DNA for the CDR3: TGTGCCAGTGCCCCCGGGAATACAGCGAACACCGGGGAGCTGTTTTTT. The variable domain in full, with the rest retrieved from reference TRBV19 and TRBJ2-2, is DGGITQSPKYLFRKEGQNVTLSCEQNLNHDAMYWYRQDPGQGLRLIYYSQIVNDFQKGDIAEGYSVSREKKESFPLTVTSAQKNPTAFYLCASAPGNTANTGELFFGEGSRLTVL.

In its sample, this clonotype was seen many times. This chain joins TRBV24-1 and TRBJ1-5; a weak D match, TRBD1 (6 bases). Trimming removed 6 bases from V and 0 bases from J, with 17 bases in between. The germline CDR1 and CDR2 sequences are KGHDR and SFDVKD. This CDR3 region has 17 residues. The CDR3 reads CATSSGQPSYSNQPQHF. As DNA, the CDR3 is TGTGCCACCAGTTCGGGACAACCGTCGTATAGCAATCAGCCCCAGCATTTT.

The chain has TRBV20-1 and TRBJ2-1; 7 bases are shared with TRBD2. The CDR3 totals 15 residues. V lost 5 bases to trimming and J lost 8 bases; unmatched junction nucleotides: 15. Germline CDR1 and CDR2: DFQATT and SNEGSKA (reference sequence). The CDR3 sequence is CSAGDRDYREDEQFF. CDR3 nucleotide sequence: TGCAGTGCTGGCGACCGGGACTACCGCGAAGATGAGCAGTTCTTC.

This clonotype was picked up many times. V and J are TRBV4-1 and TRBJ1-5; D remains ambiguous. Trimming took off 3 bases at V and 0 bases at J, with 15 bases between the two ends. The germline gives CDR1 MGHRA, CDR2 YSYEKL. The CDR3 spans 17 residues. The CDR3: CASSQRAREYSNQPQHF. CDR3 nucleotides: TGCGCCAGCAGCCAGAGAGCTAGAGAATATAGCAATCAGCCCCAGCATTTT.

This clonotype has a count of ten or more. CDR3 nucleotide sequence: TGTGCCAGCATGGGCTCTGGGGCCAACGTCCTGACTTTC. Translating it yields CASMGSGANVLTF. The chain employs TRBV12-3 or TRBV12-4 and TRBJ2-6; D not resolved. V was shortened by 7 bases and J by 0 bases, with 4 bases between the two germline ends. The CDR3 spans 13 residues.

The sample holds many counts of this clonotype. This rearrangement joins TRBV20-1 to TRBJ2-7; a possible D gene is TRBD2 (5 bases). CDR1 and CDR2 (germline): DFQATT, SNEGSKA (reference sequence). The CDR3 is 13 residues long. V was shortened by 5 bases and J by 1 base, with 12 bases between the two germline ends. The CDR3 DNA is TGCAGTGCTTATAACGGGATTTCCTACGAGCAGTACTTC. It specifies CSAYNGISYEQYF.

This clonotype was counted between two and nine times. This may be a read error: a much more frequent sequence differs by one nucleotide. V gene TRBV20-1 combines with J gene TRBJ2-3, with D possibly being TRBD2 (5 bases). CDR1 and CDR2 (germline): DFQATT, SNEGSKA (reference sequence). This CDR3 comprises 15 residues. The CDR3 reads CSTRELVSSTDTQYF. The CDR3 DNA sequence: TGCAGTACTAGAGAGCTTGTCTCTAGCACAGATACGCAGTATTTT.

In its sample, this clonotype was seen many times. This chain links TRBV24-1 with TRBJ1-5; no clear D. The V end was cut by 7 bases, the J end by 1 base, with 10 bases between. This CDR3 spans 14 amino acids. Germline-derived CDR1 and CDR2 are KGHDR and SFDVKD. CDR3: CATSAGGSNQPQHF. Written as DNA, the CDR3 is TGTGCCACCAGCGCGGGTGGGAGCAATCAGCCCCAGCATTTT.

This clonotype has a handful of counts. The chain carries TRBV27 and TRBJ2-7; 12 bases agree with TRBD2. CDR3 size: 16 residues. CDR1 is MNHEY, CDR2 SMNVEV, per germline (reference sequence). Trimming at V came to 3 bases and at J to 2 bases, leaving 5 bases not matched to a gene. CDR3 amino acids: CASSFPGLAGTYEQYF. The CDR3 DNA reads as TGTGCCAGCAGTTTCCCCGGACTAGCGGGAACCTACGAGCAGTACTTC.

This clonotype was detected many times. The rearrangement joins TRBV6-6 to TRBJ2-7; D unclear. Germline lookup yields CDR1 MNHNY and CDR2 SVGAGI (reference sequence). The CDR3 sequence is 13 residues long. The V end lost 2 bases, the J end lost 6 bases, and 11 bases lay between the germline ends. CDR3 DNA: TGTGCCAGCAGTTACGACGGGCGGAGCGAGCAGTACTTC. This sequence encodes CASSYDGRSEQYF.

This sequence joins TRBV4-2 and TRBJ1-6, with a possible D match to TRBD1 (6 bases). This CDR3 spans 17 amino acids. Trimming removed 1 base at V and 12 bases at J, with 22 bases between. The V gene's germline CDR1 is LGHNA and CDR2 YNFKEQ. The CDR3 here is CASSQVSLAGGLKPLHF. The CDR3 DNA reads as TGTGCCAGCAGCCAAGTATCCCTGGCGGGGGGCCTTAAACCCCTCCACTTT.